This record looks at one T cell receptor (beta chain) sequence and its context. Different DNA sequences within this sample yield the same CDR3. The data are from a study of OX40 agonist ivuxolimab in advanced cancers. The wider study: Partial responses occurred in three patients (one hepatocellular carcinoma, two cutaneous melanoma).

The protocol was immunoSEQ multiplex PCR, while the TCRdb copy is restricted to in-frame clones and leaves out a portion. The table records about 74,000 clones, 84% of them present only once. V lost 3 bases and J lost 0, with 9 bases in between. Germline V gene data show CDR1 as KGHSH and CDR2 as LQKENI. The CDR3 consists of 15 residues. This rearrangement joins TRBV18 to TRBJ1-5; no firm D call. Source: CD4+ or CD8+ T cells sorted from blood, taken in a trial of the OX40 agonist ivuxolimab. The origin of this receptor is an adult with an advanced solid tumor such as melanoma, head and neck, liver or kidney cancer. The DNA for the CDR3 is TGTGCCAGCTCACCTGGGCTTTATAGCAATCAGCCCCAGCATTTT. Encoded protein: CASSPGLYSNQPQHF.